This section outlines one T cell receptor (beta chain) sequence together with its context. This sample is part of a study of radiotherapy plus CTLA-4 blockade in lung cancer. The V segment lost 6 bases and the J segment 3 bases; nucleotides outside the gene matches: 8. Germline assignment: CDR1 LNHDA and CDR2 SQIVND (reference sequence). The CDR3 runs to 17 residues. Sequencing was performed with immunoSEQ multiplex PCR; in TCRdb, only in-frame clones are kept and a portion is missing. The sample contains tens of thousands of clones, 88% of which appear only once. The sample here was peripheral blood, taken from a patient treated with radiotherapy plus ipilimumab. The chain carries TRBV19 and TRBJ2-1; 13 nucleotides agree with TRBD2. The clonotype was recovered from a human donor with non-small cell lung cancer whose response to radiotherapy plus ipilimumab could not be evaluated. The CDR3 spells CASSALGLAGVYNEQFF. CDR3 nucleotide sequence: TGTGCCAGTAGCGCCCTTGGACTAGCGGGAGTCTACAATGAGCAGTTCTTC.